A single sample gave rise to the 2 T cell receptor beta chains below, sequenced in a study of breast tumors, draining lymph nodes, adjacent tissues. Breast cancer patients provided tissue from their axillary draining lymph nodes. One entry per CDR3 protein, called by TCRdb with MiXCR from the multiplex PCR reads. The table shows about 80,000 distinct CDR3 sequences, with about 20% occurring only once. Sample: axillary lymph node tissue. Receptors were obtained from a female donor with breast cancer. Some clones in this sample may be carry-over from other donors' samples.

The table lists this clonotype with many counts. The CDR3 coding sequence is TGCAGTGCTAGAGATTCCCTAACTAGCGGGAGGGCCTATGAGCAGTTCTTC. It specifies CSARDSLTSGRAYEQFF. The V call is TRBV20-1, the J call TRBJ2-1; TRBD2 matches at 13 bases. Germline lookup yields CDR1 DFQATT and CDR2 SNEGSKA (reference sequence). V lost 0 bases, J lost 8 bases, and 10 bases stayed unmatched. The CDR3 sequence is 17 residues long.

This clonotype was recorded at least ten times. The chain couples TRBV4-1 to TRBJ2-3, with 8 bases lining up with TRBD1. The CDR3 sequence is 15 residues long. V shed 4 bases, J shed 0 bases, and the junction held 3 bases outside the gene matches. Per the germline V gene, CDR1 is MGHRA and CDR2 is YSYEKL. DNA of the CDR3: TGCGCCAGCAGCCTAGACAGGGGTAGCACAGATACGCAGTATTTT. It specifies CASSLDRGSTDTQYF.